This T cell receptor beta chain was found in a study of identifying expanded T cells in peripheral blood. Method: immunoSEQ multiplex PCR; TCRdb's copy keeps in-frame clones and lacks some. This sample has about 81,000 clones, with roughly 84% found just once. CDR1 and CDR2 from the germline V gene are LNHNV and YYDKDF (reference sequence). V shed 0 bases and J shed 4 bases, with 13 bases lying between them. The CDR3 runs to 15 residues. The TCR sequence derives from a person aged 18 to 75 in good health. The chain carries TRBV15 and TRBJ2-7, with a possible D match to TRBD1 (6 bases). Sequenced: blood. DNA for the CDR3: TGTGCCACCAGCAGAGATCCAGGGGTCTTATACGAGCAGTACTTC. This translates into CATSRDPGVLYEQYF.